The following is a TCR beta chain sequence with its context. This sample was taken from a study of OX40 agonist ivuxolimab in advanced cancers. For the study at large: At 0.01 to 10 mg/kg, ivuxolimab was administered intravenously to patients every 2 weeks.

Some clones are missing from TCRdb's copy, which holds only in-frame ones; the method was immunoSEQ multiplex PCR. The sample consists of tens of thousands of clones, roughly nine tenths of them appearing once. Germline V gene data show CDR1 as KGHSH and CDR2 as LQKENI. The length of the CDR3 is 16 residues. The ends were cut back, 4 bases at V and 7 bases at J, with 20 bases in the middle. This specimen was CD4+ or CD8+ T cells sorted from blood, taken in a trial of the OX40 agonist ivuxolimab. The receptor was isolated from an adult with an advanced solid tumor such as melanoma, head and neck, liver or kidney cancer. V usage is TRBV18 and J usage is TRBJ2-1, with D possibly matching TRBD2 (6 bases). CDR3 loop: CASSRTWGVKENEQFF. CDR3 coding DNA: TGTGCCAGCTCACGGACTTGGGGGGTTAAAGAAAATGAGCAGTTCTTC.